The source of this TCR beta chain is a study of blood T cell repertoires in COVID-19. Background on the study: Material from acute and convalescent COVID-19 was sourced from the United States, Italy and Spain. Sources were T cells, B-cell-depleted T cells, or PBMCs; the material itself was cDNA or gDNA.

In the authors' methods: Cell counts per sample came from amplifying reference gene primers. Repertoires were generated with immunoSEQ multiplex PCR, while TCRdb's copy carries only in-frame clones and drops some. V, J and clone size are those of that table, while D and trimming were read from the DNA. The sample holds 65,000 to 100,000 clones, 80% to 90% seen once. Germline CDR1 and CDR2: SEHNR and FQNEAQ (reference sequence). The CDR3 loop spans 14 amino acids. Trimming stripped 6 bases from V and 1 base from J, with 12 bases between. Only one count was recorded for this clone. V is TRBV7-9 and J is TRBJ2-5; D is possibly TRBD1 (6 bases). The receptor comes from a woman aged 80 or over with acute or convalescent COVID-19. The sample taken for sequencing was peripheral blood. The CDR3 coding sequence is TGTGCCAGCAGAAAATCAGGGGCCCAAGAGACCCAGTACTTC. Translating gives CASRKSGAQETQYF.